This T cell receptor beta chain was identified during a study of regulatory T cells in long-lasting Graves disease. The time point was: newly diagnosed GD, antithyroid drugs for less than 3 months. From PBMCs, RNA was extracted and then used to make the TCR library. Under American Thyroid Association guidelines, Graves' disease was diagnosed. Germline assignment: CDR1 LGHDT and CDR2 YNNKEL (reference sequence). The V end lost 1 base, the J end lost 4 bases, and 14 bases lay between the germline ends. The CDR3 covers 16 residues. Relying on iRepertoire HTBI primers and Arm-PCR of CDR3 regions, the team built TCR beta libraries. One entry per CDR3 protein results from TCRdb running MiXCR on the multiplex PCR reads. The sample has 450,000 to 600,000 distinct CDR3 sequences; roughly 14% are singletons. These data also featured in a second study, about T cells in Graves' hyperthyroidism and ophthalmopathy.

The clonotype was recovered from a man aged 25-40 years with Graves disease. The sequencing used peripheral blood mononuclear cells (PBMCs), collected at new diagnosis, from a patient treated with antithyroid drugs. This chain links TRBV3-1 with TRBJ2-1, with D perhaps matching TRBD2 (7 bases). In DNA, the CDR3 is TGTGCCAGCAGCCAAGGAGGGGGAGGGCTTTACAATGAGCAGTTCTTC. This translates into CASSQGGGGLYNEQFF.